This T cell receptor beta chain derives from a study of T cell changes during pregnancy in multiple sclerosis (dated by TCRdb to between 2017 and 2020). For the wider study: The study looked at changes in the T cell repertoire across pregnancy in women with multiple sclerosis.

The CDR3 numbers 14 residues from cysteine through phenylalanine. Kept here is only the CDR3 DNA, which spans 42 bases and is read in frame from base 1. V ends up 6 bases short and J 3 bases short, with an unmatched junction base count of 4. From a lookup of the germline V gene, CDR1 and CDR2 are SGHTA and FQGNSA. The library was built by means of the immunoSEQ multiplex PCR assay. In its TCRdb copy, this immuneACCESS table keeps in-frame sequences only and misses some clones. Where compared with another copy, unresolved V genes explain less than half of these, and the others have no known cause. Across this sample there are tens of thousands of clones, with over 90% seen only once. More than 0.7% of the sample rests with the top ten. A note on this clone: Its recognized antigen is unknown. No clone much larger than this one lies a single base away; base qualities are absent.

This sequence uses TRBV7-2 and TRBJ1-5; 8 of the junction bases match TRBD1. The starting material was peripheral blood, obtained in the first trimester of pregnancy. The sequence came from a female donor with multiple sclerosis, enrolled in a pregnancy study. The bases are TGTGCCAGCAGGACGACAGGGGTCAATCAGCCCCAGCATTTT. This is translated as CASRTTGVNQPQHF.